This T cell receptor (beta chain) was retrieved from a study of blood T cell repertoires in COVID-19 (dated by TCRdb to between 2020 and 2021). Background on the whole study: Samples covering the acute and convalescent phases of COVID-19 were provided by collaborators in the United States, Italy and Spain. The samples were drawn from the first 160 participants of the ongoing ImmuneRACE study and from more than 1,000 subjects provided by 6 global collaborators. The repertoires were made available in a free public database intended to serve as a resource for research on the immune response to SARS-CoV-2. Sample metadata almost always included a de-identified subject ID, COVID-19 status, age in years and sex. Subjects who had been exposed to COVID-19, were actively infected with it, or had recovered from it provided the deeply sampled blood TCRbeta repertoires that made up the dataset. Where available, HLA class I and class II types were taken from metadata supplied by the sample provider and were not determined by assay-based typing. The material from the prospective study consisted of cDNA or gDNA derived from T cells, B-cell-depleted T cells, or PBMCs.

Comments on this clone: Its antigen is not yet known. The input lacks base qualities; no much larger clone sits a single base away.

Participants in the prospective study were aged 18 to 89 years, lived in over 20 United States geographic areas, and enrolled through a virtual design. In the prospective study, cohorts were assigned on the basis of participant-reported clinical history obtained from a screening survey and a study questionnaire. Recovered participants in ImmuneRACE Cohort 3 were defined by two consecutive negative NP/OP PCR tests, clearance by a healthcare professional, or resolution of symptoms. Each participant in the prospective study had whole blood, serum and a nasopharyngeal or oropharyngeal swab collected by mobile phlebotomists. Prospective study participants could optionally give additional blood draws and questionnaires over an approximately 2-month period. Before DNA extraction, prospective study blood samples were shipped either frozen or at room temperature. TCRbeta CDR3 regions were amplified from genomic DNA using the immunoSEQ Assay, a bias-controlled multiplex PCR. In the paper's pipeline: The number of nucleated cells in each sample was estimated by amplification of reference gene primers within the assay. Sequence reads were collapsed and filtered to measure the absolute abundance of every unique TCRbeta CDR3 rearrangement. For each sample, productive Simpson clonality was calculated as the square root of Simpson's diversity index over productive rearrangements. This immuneACCESS table, as held by TCRdb, lists in-frame sequences with V and J called but not all clones. Of the missing ones, under half trace to an unresolved V gene in checked studies; the others have no known cause. For V, J and clone size, that table is used; D and trimming come from the DNA. In all, the sample holds some 250,000 clones, and roughly 89% of those were seen once. The ten largest make up under 10% of the sample.

General conclusions and limits of the study: The quantity of clinical and demographic metadata differed by source and by participant and was supplied without curation.

The CDR3 spans 13 residues, from the cysteine through the phenylalanine. The DNA shown is the 39-base CDR3, in frame from base 1. Deletion took 6 bases off V and 8 bases off J, with a span of 14 bases between the germline ends. Sequences were obtained from PBMCs or T cells enriched from blood (not recorded which). This clonotype was obtained from a man aged 40-49 years who had recovered from COVID-19. The sequence is built from TRBV12-3 or TRBV12-4 and TRBJ2-1; a tentative D call is TRBD1 (6 bases match). The sequence in DNA is TGTGCCAGCAGGACACAGGGTAACGATGAGCAGTTCTTC. This yields the protein CASRTQGNDEQFF.